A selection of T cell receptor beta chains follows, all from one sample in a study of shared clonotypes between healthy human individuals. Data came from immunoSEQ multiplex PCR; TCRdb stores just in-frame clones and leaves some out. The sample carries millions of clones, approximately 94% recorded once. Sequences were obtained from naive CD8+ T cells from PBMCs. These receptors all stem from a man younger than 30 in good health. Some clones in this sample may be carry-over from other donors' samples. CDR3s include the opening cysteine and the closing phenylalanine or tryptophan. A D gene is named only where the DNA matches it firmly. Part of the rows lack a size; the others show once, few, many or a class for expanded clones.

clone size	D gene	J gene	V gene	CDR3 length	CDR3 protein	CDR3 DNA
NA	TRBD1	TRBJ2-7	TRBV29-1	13	CSVGTGIGYEQYF	TGCAGCGTTGGGACAGGGATAGGATACGAGCAGTACTTC
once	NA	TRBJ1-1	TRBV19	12	CASSIWGQGAFF	TGTGCCAGTAGTATCTGGGGCCAAGGAGCTTTCTTT
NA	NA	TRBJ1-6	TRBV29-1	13	CSVADRSNSPLHF	TGCAGCGTTGCTGACAGGAGTAATTCACCCCTCCACTTT
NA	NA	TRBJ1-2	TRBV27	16	CASSPQDGFANYGYTF	TGTGCCAGCAGTCCACAGGACGGCTTTGCAAACTATGGCTACACCTTC
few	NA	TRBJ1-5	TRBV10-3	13	CAISESTGRPQHF	TGTGCCATCAGTGAGTCGACGGGCCGGCCCCAGCATTTT
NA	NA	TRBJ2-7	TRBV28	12	CASSSPALEQYF	TGTGCCAGCAGCTCCCCGGCCCTCGAGCAGTACTTC
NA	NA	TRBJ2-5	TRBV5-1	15	CASSLARDGQETQYF	TGCGCCAGCAGCTTGGCCAGGGATGGGCAAGAGACCCAGTACTTC
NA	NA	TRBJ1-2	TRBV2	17	CASSPPEARTRDYGYTF	TGTGCCAGCAGCCCACCTGAGGCGCGGACACGGGACTATGGCTACACCTTC
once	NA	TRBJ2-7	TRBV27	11	CASGISYEQYF	TGTGCCAGCGGGATCTCTTACGAGCAGTACTTC
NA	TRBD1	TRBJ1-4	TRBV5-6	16	CASSFEPGQGLEKLFF	TGTGCCAGCAGCTTCGAGCCGGGACAGGGTCTTGAAAAACTGTTTTTT
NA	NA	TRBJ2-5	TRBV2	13	CADGITGPETQYF	TGTGCCGACGGAATTACAGGCCCAGAGACCCAGTACTTC
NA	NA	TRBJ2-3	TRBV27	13	CASSPHFADTQYF	TGTGCCAGCAGCCCACATTTCGCAGATACGCAGTATTTT
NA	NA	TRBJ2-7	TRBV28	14	CASSSYRDPHEQYF	TGTGCCAGCAGTTCTTACAGGGACCCCCACGAGCAGTACTTC
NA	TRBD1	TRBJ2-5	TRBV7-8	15	CASSLGGTGLETQYF	TGTGCCAGCAGCTTAGGGGGGACAGGGCTAGAGACCCAGTACTTC
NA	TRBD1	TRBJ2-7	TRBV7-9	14	CASSPGTGLYEQYF	TGTGCCAGCAGTCCCGGGACAGGGCTCTACGAGCAGTACTTC
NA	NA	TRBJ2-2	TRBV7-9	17	CASSSTQVGGRGGELFF	TGTGCCAGCAGCTCCACTCAGGTGGGAGGACGAGGCGGGGAGCTGTTTTTT
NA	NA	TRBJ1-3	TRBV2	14	CASIGGASGNTIYF	TGTGCCAGCATAGGCGGGGCCTCTGGAAACACCATATATTTT
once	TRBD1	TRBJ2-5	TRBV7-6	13	CASSPRGPETQYF	TGTGCCAGCAGCCCGAGGGGGCCAGAGACCCAGTACTTC
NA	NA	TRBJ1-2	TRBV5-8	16	CASSLEHPWTDYGYTF	TGTGCCAGCAGCTTGGAACACCCTTGGACAGACTATGGCTACACCTTC
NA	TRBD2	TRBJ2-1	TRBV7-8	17	CASSLIALAGGINEQFF	TGTGCCAGCAGCTTAATAGCACTAGCGGGAGGAATAAATGAGCAGTTCTTC
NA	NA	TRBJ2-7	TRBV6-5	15	CASSPAPGTTGEQYF	TGTGCCAGCAGTCCCGCCCCCGGGACAACGGGGGAGCAGTACTTC
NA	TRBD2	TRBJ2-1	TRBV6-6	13	CASSPPGLYEQFF	TGTGCCAGCAGTCCCCCGGGACTATATGAGCAGTTCTTC
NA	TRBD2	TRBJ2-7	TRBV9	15	CASSVGVSGNYEQYF	TGTGCCAGCAGCGTAGGCGTAAGCGGGAACTACGAGCAGTACTTC